These 2 T cell receptor beta chains originate from one sample sequenced in a study of tissue T cells after allogeneic stem cell transplantation. Measured with immunoSEQ multiplex PCR; TCRdb has only the in-frame clones, and not every one. The sample records about 22,000 clones, over 60% being singletons. Sequencing used spleen. The source is a female BALB/c mouse in good health. MHC haplotype of the strain: H2-d.

On this clone: Gene names are mouse gene names. With the read ending 1 residue before the CDR3 end, the germline J gene is used to fill in that end. The chain is built from TRBV31 and TRBJ2-7, with 11 bases matching TRBD2. CDR1 GKSSPN and CDR2 SITVG come from the germline V gene. The CDR3 loop spans 12 amino acids. Trimming cost V 5 bases and J 3 bases; bases outside gene matches: 0. CDR3 residues: CAWGLGGYEQYF. The CDR3 bases that were read are TGTGCCTGGGGACTGGGGGGCTATGAACAGTAC.

With regard to this clone: The gene names given are mouse names. The read ends 1 residue before the CDR3 terminus; that terminus is restored from the germline J gene. The chain combines TRBV13-1 with TRBJ1-2; no firm D call. Per the germline V gene, CDR1 is NSHNY and CDR2 is SYGAGN. The CDR3 totals 13 residues. V lost 5 bases, J lost 2 bases, and 10 bases lay in between. Here the CDR3 reads CASRWGGNSDYTF. The sequenced part of the CDR3 DNA is TGTGCCAGCAGGTGGGGAGGCAACTCCGACTACACC.